This T cell receptor (beta chain) was obtained from a study of blood T cell repertoires in COVID-19. Study-level background: COVID-19 samples from acute and convalescent phases originated in the United States, Italy and Spain. PBMCs, B-cell-depleted T cells, or T cells provided the cDNA or gDNA that made up the material.

In the original processing: Estimates of nucleated cell counts were drawn from the amplification of reference gene primers. Method: immunoSEQ multiplex PCR; TCRdb's copy keeps in-frame clones and lacks some. V, J and clone size reflect that table, while D and trimming were determined from the DNA. The sample has fewer than 250,000 clones; roughly nine tenths are singletons. The germline V and J ends were trimmed by 8 bases and 4 bases, with 7 bases remaining between them. Germline V gene data show CDR1 as KGHDR and CDR2 as SFDVKD. CDR3 length equals 11 residues. The chain joins TRBV24-1 to TRBJ1-2; D unclear. Sequencing was carried out using peripheral blood. This TCR was sampled from a man aged 30 to 39 with acute or convalescent COVID-19. CDR3 nucleotides: TGTGCCACCAATACAGCCTATGGCTACACCTTC. This translates into CATNTAYGYTF.